The TCR beta chain under discussion was sequenced for a study of blood T cell repertoires in COVID-19 (dated by TCRdb to 2019 to 2021). About the study as a whole: Collaborator samples came from the United States, Italy and Spain and covered acute and convalescent phases of COVID-19. The material from the prospective study consisted of cDNA or gDNA derived from T cells, B-cell-depleted T cells, or PBMCs. Subjects who had been exposed to COVID-19, were actively infected with it, or had recovered from it provided the deeply sampled blood TCRbeta repertoires that made up the dataset. The repertoires were released in a freely available public database meant as a resource for research on the immune response to SARS-CoV-2. The samples were drawn from two sources: the first 160 participants of the ongoing ImmuneRACE study, and fewer than 1,500 subjects contributed by 6 global collaborators. Nearly every sample came with metadata listing a de-identified subject ID, COVID-19 status, age in years and sex. Where available, HLA class I and class II types were taken from metadata supplied by the sample provider and were not determined by assay-based typing. The study at large found these results: The amount of clinical and demographic metadata varied by source and participant and was provided uncurated.

CDR1 and CDR2, looked up from the germline V gene, are SNHLY and FYNNEI. The CDR3 covers 16 residues, taking in both the cysteine and the phenylalanine. The entry retains the CDR3 DNA only, 48 bases that are in frame from base 1. V gives up 6 bases and J gives up 1 base, and the segment between their germline ends measures 13 bases. TCRbeta CDR3 regions were amplified from genomic DNA by means of the immunoSEQ Assay, a bias-controlled multiplex PCR. Processing in the source paper ran as follows. Within the assay, amplification of reference gene primers was used to estimate how many nucleated cells each sample contained. Sequence reads were collapsed and filtered to measure the absolute abundance of every unique TCRbeta CDR3 rearrangement. For each sample, productive Simpson clonality was calculated as the square root of Simpson's diversity index over productive rearrangements. The table comes from immuneACCESS by way of TCRdb, which keeps in-frame sequences with V and J called. Part of the clones is missing from these tables; in studies checked, under half for an unresolved V gene and the rest for unknown reasons. Clonal size and the V and J genes are those of that table, whereas D and trimming came from the DNA. The sample table holds approximately 230,000 clones, of which more than 70% were seen once. Jointly, the top ten make up under 8% of the sample.

Points on this clone: There is no known antigen for this receptor. Base qualities were left out, and no much larger clone turns up one base away.

At one collaborating source in Seattle, patients were enrolled during active infection and were followed longitudinally through the course of disease. The collaborating institutions used their own protocols to collect whole blood in K2EDTA tubes. Collaborator samples were shipped for TCRbeta analysis as frozen whole blood, isolated PBMCs, or DNA extracted from either sample type. The chain was built from TRBV2 and TRBJ2-6; TRBD1 is possibly the D segment (6 matching bases). The sample comprised peripheral blood. This TCR derives from a woman aged 30 to 39 with COVID-19, enrolled during active disease. The DNA is TGTGCCAGCAGAGTCTCCCAGGGGTCTGGGGCCAACGTCCTGACTTTC. It translates to CASRVSQGSGANVLTF.